The present T cell receptor beta chain was sequenced within a study of T-cell reconstitution after alpha-beta-depleted transplantation in children (dated by TCRdb to 2016 to 2018). For context, the study as a whole: Using TCR repertoire profiling, the study followed T-cell immune reconstitution in a quantitative way in children after TCRalphabeta/CD19-depleted allogeneic hematopoietic cell transplantation. The full study reports these points: Over subsequent months, a decline in hyperexpanded clone frequencies was noted, and after one year, T-cell counts and TCRbeta diversity were mostly ascribed to newly produced T cells. The apparently early recovery of alphabetaT-cell counts about two months after transplant reportedly depended on only several hundred rapidly expanded clones that came from non-depleted graft cells. The high TCRbeta diversity at day 60 in some patients was ascribed to recipient T cells and intrathymic progenitors that had survived conditioning.

Explained via the paper, the treatment or condition label denotes: allogeneic hematopoietic cell transplantation with graft depleted of TCRalphabeta T cells and CD19 B cells. TCRalphabeta/CD19-depleted allogeneic hematopoietic cell grafts were given to the transplant recipients, all of whom were children. The library was obtained by PCR. Sequencing instrument: Illumina HiSeq 2500. To normalize quantification of the TCRbeta repertoire, the TCR libraries were built with molecular barcoding that relied on unique molecular identifiers. TCRdb handled the public reads itself, with Q25 trimming in fastp and clone calling in MiXCR, and kept productive beta chains. Records with the same CDR3 protein are collapsed into one entry carrying the most frequent genes and DNA. The sample records 600,000 to 700,000 distinct CDR3 sequences, less than 15% of which are singletons. Approximately 0.8% of the sample goes to the ten largest clones.

This clonotype was detected ten times or more. The clone's antigen remains unknown. Base-call qualities are not available, and no considerably larger clone is one nucleotide away. From the cysteine through the phenylalanine, the CDR3 covers 17 amino acids. Of all the DNA, just the CDR3 is kept, 51 bases in frame from base 1. CDR1 and CDR2 (SGHRS, YFSETQ) derive from the germline V gene. At the junction V is shortened by 4 bases and J by 7 bases; bases outside the gene matches: 8. The sequence was obtained from a girl aged 2 to 10 with congenital amegakaryocytic thrombocytopenia, due to receive a stem cell transplant. This receptor chain uses TRBV5-1 and TRBJ2-1, with 16 junctional bases fitting TRBD2. This sample comprised PBMCs, obtained before TCRalphabeta/CD19-depleted stem cell transplant. The CDR3 region has the sequence CASSPGLAGGRYNEQFF. The nucleotide sequence is given as TGCGCCAGCAGCCCGGGACTAGCGGGAGGGCGGTATAATGAGCAGTTCTTC.